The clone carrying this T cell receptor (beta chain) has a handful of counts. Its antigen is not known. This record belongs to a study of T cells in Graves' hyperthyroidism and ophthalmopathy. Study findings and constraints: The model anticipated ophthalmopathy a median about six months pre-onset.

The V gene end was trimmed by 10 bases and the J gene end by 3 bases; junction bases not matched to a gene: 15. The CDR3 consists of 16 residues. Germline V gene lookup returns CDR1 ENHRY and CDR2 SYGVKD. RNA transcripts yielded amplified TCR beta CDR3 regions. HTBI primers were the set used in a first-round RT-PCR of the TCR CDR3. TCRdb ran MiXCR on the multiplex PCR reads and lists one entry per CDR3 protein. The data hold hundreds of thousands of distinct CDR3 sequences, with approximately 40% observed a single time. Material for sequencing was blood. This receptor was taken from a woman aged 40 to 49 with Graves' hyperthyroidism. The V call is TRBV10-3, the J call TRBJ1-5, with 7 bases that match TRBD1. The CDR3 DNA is TGTGCCAGCAGCGAGGACCCGACAGGGCACAATCAGCCCCAGCATTTT. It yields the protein CASSEDPTGHNQPQHF.